The entry below gives a single TCR beta chain sequence along with its context. Its matching antigen is unknown. The sample holds other DNA sequences that translate to the same CDR3. Use of 60 Vbeta and 13 Jbeta primers characterized the PCR. Sequencing was performed with immunoSEQ multiplex PCR; in TCRdb, only in-frame clones are kept and a portion is missing. Its listing shows 35,000 to 50,000 clones. CDR1 is KGHSH, CDR2 LQKENI, per germline. The CDR3 has 16 amino acids. Trimming took 0 bases from V and 2 from J, leaving 13 bases between them. This record comes from a study of cytomegalovirus exposure and HLA in healthy donors. Study-wide context: From HLA-typed donors, an early data release held some 80 million unique TCRs.

Study-level points and caveats: Accurate prediction of HLA-A and HLA-B alleles (for most subjects) was reportedly achieved from TCR beta sequences.

The TCR comes from a woman under 40 in good health and CMV-seropositive. Source material: PBMCs. The chain recombines TRBV18 with TRBJ1-2, with D possibly being TRBD1 (6 bases). CDR3 amino acids: CASSPPAGGRNYGYTF. CDR3 in DNA: TGTGCCAGCTCACCACCCGCGGGGGGCAGGAACTATGGCTACACCTTC.